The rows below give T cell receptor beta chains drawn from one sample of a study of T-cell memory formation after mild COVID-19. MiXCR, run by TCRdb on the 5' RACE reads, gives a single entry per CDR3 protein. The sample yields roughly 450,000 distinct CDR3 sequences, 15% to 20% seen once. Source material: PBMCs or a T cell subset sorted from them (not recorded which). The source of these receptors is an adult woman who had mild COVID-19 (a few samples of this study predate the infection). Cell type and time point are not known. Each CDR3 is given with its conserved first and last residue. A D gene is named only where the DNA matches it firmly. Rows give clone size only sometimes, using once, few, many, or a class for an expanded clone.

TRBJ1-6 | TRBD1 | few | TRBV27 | CASSTGTGGGSPLHF | TGTGCCAGCAGTACCGGGACAGGGGGAGGTTCACCCCTCCACTTT
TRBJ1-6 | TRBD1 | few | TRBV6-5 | CASSYGQGNSPLHF | TGTGCCAGCAGTTATGGACAGGGAAATTCACCCCTCCACTTT
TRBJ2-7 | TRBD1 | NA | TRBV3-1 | CASSVGQRYEQYF | TGTGCCAGCAGCGTGGGACAGCGGTACGAGCAGTACTTC
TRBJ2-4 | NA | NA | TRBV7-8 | CASSLTVLAKNIQYF | TGTGCCAGCAGCTTAACGGTTTTAGCCAAAAACATTCAGTACTTC
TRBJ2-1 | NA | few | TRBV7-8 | CASSTNLVGEQFF | TGTGCCAGCAGCACAAACCTGGTGGGTGAGCAGTTCTTC
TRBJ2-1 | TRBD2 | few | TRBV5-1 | CASSSGQVAGGNNEQFF | TGCGCCAGCAGCTCTGGCCAGGTAGCGGGAGGGAACAATGAGCAGTTCTTC
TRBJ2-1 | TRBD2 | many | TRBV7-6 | CASSIAGGNYNEQFF | TGTGCCAGCAGCATAGCGGGAGGGAATTACAATGAGCAGTTCTTC
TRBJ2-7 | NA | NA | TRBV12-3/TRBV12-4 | CASSLGTGEQYF | TGTGCCAGCAGTTTAGGAACAGGCGAGCAGTACTTC
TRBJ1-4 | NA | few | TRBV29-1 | CSVATGASHEKLFF | TGCAGCGTTGCTACGGGCGCCTCTCATGAAAAACTGTTTTTT
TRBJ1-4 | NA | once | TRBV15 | CATSRDPAGANEKLFF | TGTGCCACCAGCAGAGATCCGGCAGGGGCTAATGAAAAACTGTTTTTT
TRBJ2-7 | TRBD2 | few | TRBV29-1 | CSVDGLAGHEQYF | TGCAGCGTTGATGGACTAGCGGGCCACGAGCAGTACTTC
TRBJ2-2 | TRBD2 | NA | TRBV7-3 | CASSLMASGSVTGELFF | TGTGCCAGCAGCTTAATGGCTAGCGGGAGCGTAACCGGGGAGCTGTTTTTT
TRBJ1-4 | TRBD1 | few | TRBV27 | CASSSRQGKMEKLFF | TGTGCCAGCAGTTCCAGACAGGGGAAAATGGAAAAACTGTTTTTT
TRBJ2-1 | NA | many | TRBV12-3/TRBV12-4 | CASSLPPYNEQFF | TGTGCCAGCAGCCTCCCCCCCTACAATGAGCAGTTCTTC
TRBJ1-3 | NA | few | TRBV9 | CASSVEAENTIYF | TGTGCCAGCAGCGTAGAGGCCGAAAACACCATATATTTT
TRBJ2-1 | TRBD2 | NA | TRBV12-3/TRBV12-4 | CASSLGGGVNEQFF | TGTGCCAGCAGTTTAGGCGGGGGGGTGAATGAGCAGTTCTTC
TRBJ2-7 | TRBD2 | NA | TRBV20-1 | CSAREGSGRVYEQYF | TGCAGTGCTAGAGAGGGTAGCGGGAGGGTCTACGAGCAGTACTTC
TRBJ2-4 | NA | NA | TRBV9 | CASSNREDIQYF | TGTGCCAGCAGCAATAGGGAGGACATTCAGTACTTC
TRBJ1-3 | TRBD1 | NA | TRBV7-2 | CASSLVGTGDGNTIYF | TGTGCCAGCAGCTTAGTCGGGACAGGGGATGGAAACACCATATATTTT
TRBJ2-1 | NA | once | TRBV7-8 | CASSLVLARSSYNEQFF | TGTGCCAGCAGCTTAGTCTTAGCGAGGAGCTCCTACAATGAGCAGTTCTTC
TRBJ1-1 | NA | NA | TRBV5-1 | CASSLGGFRNTEAFF | TGCGCCAGCAGCTTGGGAGGGTTCCGGAACACTGAAGCTTTCTTT
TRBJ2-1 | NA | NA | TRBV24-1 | CATTIADSYNEQFF | TGTGCCACCACTATAGCGGATTCCTACAATGAGCAGTTCTTC
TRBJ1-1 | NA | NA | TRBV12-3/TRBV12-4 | CANGRNTEAFF | TGTGCCAATGGTAGGAACACTGAAGCTTTCTTT
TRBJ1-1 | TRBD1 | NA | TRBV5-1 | CASSLGGGAEAFF | TGCGCCAGCAGCTTGGGAGGGGGCGCCGAAGCTTTCTTT
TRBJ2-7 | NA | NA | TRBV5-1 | CASSLETGRYEQYF | TGCGCCAGCAGCTTGGAGACGGGACGGTACGAGCAGTACTTC
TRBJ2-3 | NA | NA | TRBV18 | CASSPLNPVRPDTQYF | TGTGCCAGCTCACCTCTGAATCCAGTCAGGCCAGATACGCAGTATTTT
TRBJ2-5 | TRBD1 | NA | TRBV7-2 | CASRTGGAETQYF | TGTGCCAGCAGGACAGGGGGCGCGGAGACCCAGTACTTC
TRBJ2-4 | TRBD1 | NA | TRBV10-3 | CAISESPQDRVKNIQYF | TGTGCCATCAGTGAGTCCCCACAAGACAGGGTAAAAAACATTCAGTACTTC
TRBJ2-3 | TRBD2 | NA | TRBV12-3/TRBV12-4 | CASSSTGLAGVADTQYF | TGTGCCAGCAGTTCGACCGGACTAGCGGGAGTTGCAGATACGCAGTATTTT
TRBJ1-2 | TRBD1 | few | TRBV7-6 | CASSATGGSSNYGYTF | TGTGCCAGCAGCGCTACAGGGGGCTCTTCTAACTATGGCTACACCTTC
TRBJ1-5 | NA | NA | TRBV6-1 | CASSEVGNYQPQHF | TGTGCCAGCAGTGAAGTCGGGAACTATCAGCCCCAGCATTTT
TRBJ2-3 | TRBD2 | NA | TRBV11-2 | CASSLRLAGVDTQYF | TGTGCCAGCAGCTTAAGACTAGCGGGAGTAGATACGCAGTATTTT
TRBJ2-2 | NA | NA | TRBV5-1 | CASRRDLTGELFF | TGCGCCAGCAGGCGTGACCTCACCGGGGAGCTGTTTTTT
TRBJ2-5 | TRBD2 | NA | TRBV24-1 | CATSDTLAGVGETQYF | TGTGCCACCAGTGATACACTAGCGGGAGTAGGCGAGACCCAGTACTTC
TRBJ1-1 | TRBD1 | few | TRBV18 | CASSPPAGTGVTEAFF | TGTGCCAGCTCACCCCCCGCCGGGACAGGGGTTACTGAAGCTTTCTTT
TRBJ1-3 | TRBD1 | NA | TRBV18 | CASSTNGTGKNTIYF | TGTGCCAGCTCAACAAACGGGACAGGGAAAAACACCATATATTTT
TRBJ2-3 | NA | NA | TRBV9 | CASSWAGGSTDTQYF | TGTGCCAGCAGTTGGGCGGGCGGTAGCACAGATACGCAGTATTTT